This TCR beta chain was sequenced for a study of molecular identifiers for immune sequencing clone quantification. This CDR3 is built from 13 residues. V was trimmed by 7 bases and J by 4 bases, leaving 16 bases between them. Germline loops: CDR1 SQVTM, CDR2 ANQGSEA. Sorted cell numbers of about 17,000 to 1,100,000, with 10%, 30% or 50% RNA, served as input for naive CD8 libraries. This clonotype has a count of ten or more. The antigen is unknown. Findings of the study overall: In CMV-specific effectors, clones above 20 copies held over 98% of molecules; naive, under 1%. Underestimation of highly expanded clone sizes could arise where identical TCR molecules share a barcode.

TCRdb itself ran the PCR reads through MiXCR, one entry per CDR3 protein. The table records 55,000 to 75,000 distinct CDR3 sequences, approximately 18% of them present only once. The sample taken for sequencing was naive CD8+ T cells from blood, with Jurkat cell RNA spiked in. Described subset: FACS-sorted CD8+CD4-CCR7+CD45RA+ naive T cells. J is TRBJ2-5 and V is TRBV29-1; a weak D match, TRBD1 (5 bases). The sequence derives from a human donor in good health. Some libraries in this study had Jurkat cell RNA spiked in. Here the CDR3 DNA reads TGCAGCGCAACTCCGATCCAGGGAGAGACCCAGTACTTC. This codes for CSATPIQGETQYF. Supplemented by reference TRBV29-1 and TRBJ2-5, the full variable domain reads SAVISQKPSRDICQRGTSLTIQCQVDSQVTMMFWYRQQPGQSLTLIATANQGSEATYESGFVIDKFPISRPNLTFSTLTVSNMSPEDSSIYLCSATPIQGETQYFGPGTRLLVL.